This T cell receptor (beta chain) was identified in a study of blood T cells in healthy people across ages. Study as a whole: Researchers report that template switching captured about one barcoded beta molecule per two T cells.

Concerning this clonotype itself: Its antigen is not known.

Sample-barcoded 5' priming and a J-beta primer mix drove a second PCR of about 6 to 12 cycles. TCRdb itself ran the 5' RACE reads through MiXCR, one entry per CDR3 protein. The table has 1.5 million to 2 million distinct CDR3 sequences, roughly 27% seen once. The V end lost 3 bases, the J end lost 3 bases, and 15 bases lay between the germline ends. Per germline, CDR1 SGHRS and CDR2 YFSETQ. The CDR3 spans 16 residues. Study-level points and caveats: Naive CD4+ cells and diversity were both higher in long-lived donors than in aged donors.

This sequence originates from a woman in her 30s in good health. The sample was blood. The chain joins TRBV5-1 to TRBJ2-2; D is perhaps TRBD1 (6 bases). CDR3 sequence (DNA): TGCGCCAGCAGCTACAGGGATTCTGGGCACACCGGGGAGCTGTTTTTT. This gives the protein CASSYRDSGHTGELFF.